The entry below gives a single T cell receptor (beta chain) sequence along with its context. The data originate from a study of blood T cell repertoires in COVID-19. Study-wide context: Whether acute or convalescent, the COVID-19 samples came from the United States, Italy and Spain.

The ends were cut back, 6 bases at V and 0 bases at J, with 13 bases in the middle. This CDR3 comprises 14 residues. CDR1 is SGHTS, CDR2 YDEGEE, per germline. Using immunoSEQ multiplex PCR, the repertoire was profiled, and TCRdb retains in-frame clones only, with some absent. Of 80,000 or so clones listed, 80% to 85% were seen once; the top ten hold approximately 39%. The clonotype was recovered from a woman in her 70s with acute or convalescent COVID-19. The source material was peripheral blood. This chain links TRBV5-8 with TRBJ2-7, with D maybe TRBD1 (6 bases). The CDR3 is CASITGRYSYEQYF. The CDR3 DNA sequence: TGTGCCAGCATCACAGGGCGTTACTCCTACGAGCAGTACTTC. The variable domain in full, with the rest retrieved from reference TRBV5-8 and TRBJ2-7, is EAGVTQSPTHLIKTRGQQATLRCSPISGHTSVYWYQQALGLGLQFLLWYDEGEERNRGNFPPRFSGRQFPNYSSELNVNALELEDSALYLCASITGRYSYEQYFGPGTRLTVT.